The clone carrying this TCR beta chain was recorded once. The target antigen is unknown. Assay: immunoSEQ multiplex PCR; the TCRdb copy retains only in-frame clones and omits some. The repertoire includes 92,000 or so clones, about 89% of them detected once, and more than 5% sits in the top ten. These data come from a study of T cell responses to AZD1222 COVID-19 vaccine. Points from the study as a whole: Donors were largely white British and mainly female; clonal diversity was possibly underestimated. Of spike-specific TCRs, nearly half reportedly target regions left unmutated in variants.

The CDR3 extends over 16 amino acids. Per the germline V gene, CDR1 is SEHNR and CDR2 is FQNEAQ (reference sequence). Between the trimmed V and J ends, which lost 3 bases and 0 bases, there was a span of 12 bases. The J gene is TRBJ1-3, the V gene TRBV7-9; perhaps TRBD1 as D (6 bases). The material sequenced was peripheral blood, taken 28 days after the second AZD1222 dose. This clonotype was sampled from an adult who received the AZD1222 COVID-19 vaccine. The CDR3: CASSFYRDFSGNTIYF. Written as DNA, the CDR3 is TGTGCCAGCAGCTTTTACAGGGACTTCTCTGGAAACACCATATATTTT.